This paragraph covers one T cell receptor (beta chain) sequence. These data belong to a study of blood T cell repertoires in COVID-19. About the research overall: Donors in the United States, Italy and Spain gave samples during acute or convalescent COVID-19.

Germline CDR1 reads SGHRS; CDR2 reads YFSETQ. This CDR3 region has 13 residues. Trimming pared 1 base from V and 5 bases from J, leaving 10 bases between. Clones were read by immunoSEQ multiplex PCR, and TCRdb kept only the in-frame ones, dropping some. The sample consists of about 210,000 clones, roughly 88% of them appearing once. Input material: peripheral blood. The TCR was taken from a man in his forties or fifties who had recovered from COVID-19. V usage is TRBV5-1 and J usage is TRBJ2-7; D is undetermined. The CDR3 here is CASSLSTVDEQYF. The DNA for the CDR3 is TGCGCCAGCAGCTTGTCTACCGTAGACGAGCAGTACTTC.